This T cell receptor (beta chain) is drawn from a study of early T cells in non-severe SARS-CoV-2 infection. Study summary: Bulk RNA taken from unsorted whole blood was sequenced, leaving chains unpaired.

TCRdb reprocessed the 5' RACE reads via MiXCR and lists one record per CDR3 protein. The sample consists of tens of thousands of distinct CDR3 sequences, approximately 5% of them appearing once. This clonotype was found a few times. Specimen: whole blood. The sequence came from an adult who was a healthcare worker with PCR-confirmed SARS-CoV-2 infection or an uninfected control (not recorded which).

The CDR3 nucleotides are TGTGCCAGCAGTTTTCAGGGGGCCTGGCAAGAGACCCAGTACTTC. As protein: CASSFQGAWQETQYF. This rearrangement joins TRBV28 to TRBJ2-5; 8 positions agree with TRBD1. CDR1 is MDHEN, CDR2 SYDVKM, per germline. Unmatched junction bases numbered 5, after V lost 3 bases and J lost 2 bases. The CDR3 runs 15 residues.